The source of this T cell receptor beta chain is a study of blood T cell repertoires in COVID-19. Clones were read by immunoSEQ multiplex PCR, and TCRdb kept only the in-frame ones, dropping some. This table holds about 40,000 clones, around 83% found once. The germline gives CDR1 SGHAT, CDR2 FQNNGV. This CDR3 comprises 17 residues. Trimming cost V 5 bases and J 5 bases; bases outside gene matches: 15. What was sequenced was peripheral blood. V is TRBV11-2 and J is TRBJ2-1, with TRBD2 matching 7 bases. The TCR sequence derives from a woman between 55 and 75 years old with acute or convalescent COVID-19. CDR3 coding DNA: TGTGCCAGCAGCCCGGATCTGGGGAGGGCCGTAAACAATGAGCAGTTCTTC. It specifies CASSPDLGRAVNNEQFF.